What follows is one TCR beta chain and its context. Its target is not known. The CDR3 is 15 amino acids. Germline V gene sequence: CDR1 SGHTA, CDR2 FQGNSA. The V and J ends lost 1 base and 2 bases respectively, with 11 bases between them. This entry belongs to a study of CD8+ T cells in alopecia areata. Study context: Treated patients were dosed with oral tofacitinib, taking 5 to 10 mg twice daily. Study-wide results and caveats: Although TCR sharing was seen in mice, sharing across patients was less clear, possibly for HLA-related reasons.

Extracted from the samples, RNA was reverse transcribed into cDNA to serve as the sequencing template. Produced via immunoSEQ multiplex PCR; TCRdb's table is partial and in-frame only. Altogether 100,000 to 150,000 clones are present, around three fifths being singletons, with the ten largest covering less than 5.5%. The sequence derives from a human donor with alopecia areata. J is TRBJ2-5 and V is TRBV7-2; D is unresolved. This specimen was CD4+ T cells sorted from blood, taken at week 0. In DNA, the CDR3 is TGTGCCAGCAGCTTAGGTCGCGGCCATCAAGAGACCCAGTACTTC. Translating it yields CASSLGRGHQETQYF.